The 9 T cell receptor beta chains in this list originate from one sample, sequenced in a study of blood T cell repertoires in COVID-19. The method was immunoSEQ multiplex PCR; TCRdb's version includes in-frame clones alone and lacks a portion of them. The sample shows about 230,000 clones, 70% to 85% of them seen only once. The sequencing sample was made of peripheral blood. These receptors originate from a woman between 35 and 50 years old who had recovered from COVID-19.

The gene calls are TRBV9 and TRBJ1-2; the D is unclear. V was clipped by 0 bases and J by 6 bases, with 12 bases between them. CDR1 SGDLS and CDR2 YYNGEE come from the germline V gene. CDR3 length: 14 amino acids. The CDR3 region has the DNA TGTGCCAGCAGCGTAGGGCTCGGGTGGGATGGCTACACCTTC. Translated: CASSVGLGWDGYTF. Full variable domain (remainder filled in from reference TRBV9 and TRBJ1-2): DSGVTQTPKHLITATGQRVTLRCSPRSGDLSVYWYQQSLDQGLQFLIQYYNGEERAKGNILERFSAQQFPDLHSELNLSSLELGDSALYFCASSVGLGWDGYTFGSGTRLTVV.

This clone appeared once. The rearrangement uses TRBV5-1 and TRBJ2-1; the D gene is possibly TRBD2 (6 bases). This CDR3 spans 14 amino acids. The V and J ends lost 7 bases and 4 bases respectively, with 15 bases between them. CDR1 is SGHRS, CDR2 YFSETQ, per germline. CDR3 DNA sequence: TGCGCCAGCCGAGCGGGTCTCTCTTACAATGAGCAGTTCTTC. Its translation is CASRAGLSYNEQFF. The full variable domain, completed using reference TRBV5-1 and TRBJ2-1, is KAGVTQTPRYLIKTRGQQVTLSCSPISGHRSVSWYQQTPGQGLQFLFEYFSETQRNKGNFPGRFSGRQFSNSRSEMNVSTLELGDSALYLCASRAGLSYNEQFFGPGTRLTVL.

This chain uses TRBV5-1 with TRBJ2-1; TRBD2 might be the D (5 bases). CDR3 size: 17 residues. V lost 3 bases and J lost 2, with 18 bases in between. Per the germline V gene, CDR1 is SGHRS and CDR2 is YFSETQ. CDR3 DNA: TGCGCCAGCAGCTCGGGGAGTTGGCTCCTCACCTACAATGAGCAGTTCTTC. Its protein is CASSSGSWLLTYNEQFF.

The CDR3 reads CASSRTTSGGALRVETQYF. CDR3 coding DNA: TGTGCCAGCAGCCGAACCACTAGCGGGGGGGCCCTACGGGTTGAGACCCAGTACTTC. The chain carries TRBV4-2 and TRBJ2-5; the match to TRBD2 covers 13 bases. Trimming removed 4 bases from V and 5 bases from J; junction bases left unmatched: 16. This CDR3 contains 19 residues. Germline V gene sequence: CDR1 LGHNA, CDR2 YNFKEQ.

The J gene is TRBJ2-3, the V gene TRBV28; 8 bases fit TRBD1. Germline values: CDR1 MDHEN, CDR2 SYDVKM. The V and J ends lost 1 base and 4 bases, in that order; junction bases with no gene match: 4. The CDR3 consists of 15 residues. CDR3 region: CASSLSGTGADTQYF. In DNA form, the CDR3 reads TGTGCCAGCAGTTTATCGGGGACAGGCGCAGATACGCAGTATTTT.

V usage is TRBV19 and J usage is TRBJ2-7; no definite D call. Trimming took off 0 bases at V and 5 bases at J, with 11 bases between the two ends. Germline values: CDR1 LNHDA, CDR2 SQIVND (reference sequence). CDR3 length equals 14 residues. The CDR3 DNA sequence: TGTGCCAGTAGTATAGAAAGCCCGGGTCACGAGCAGTACTTC. It yields the protein CASSIESPGHEQYF.

The CDR3 nucleotides read TGTGCCAGCAGCTTATTACTACTGTCCGAGCAGTACTTC. This sequence encodes CASSLLLLSEQYF. The chain has TRBV7-8 and TRBJ2-7; D call uncertain. The V and J ends lost 2 bases and 6 bases respectively, with 11 bases between them. The CDR3 runs 13 residues. Germline V gene data show CDR1 as SGHVS and CDR2 as FQNEAQ.

This chain links TRBV7-2 with TRBJ1-1; D not certain. Trimming removed 3 bases at V and 4 bases at J, with 9 bases between. The germline V gene encodes CDR1 SGHTA and CDR2 FQGNSA. CDR3 size: 13 residues. The CDR3 is CASSFRGITEAFF. CDR3 DNA: TGTGCCAGCAGCTTCCGAGGAATCACTGAAGCTTTCTTT.

In DNA form, the CDR3 reads TGTGCCAGCAGTTACTCCGTCCAGGCCTCGGAGACCCAGTACTTC. Translated: CASSYSVQASETQYF. The V and J genes are TRBV6-5 and TRBJ2-5; D remains unclear. V lost 0 bases and J 5 bases, leaving 13 bases between the germline ends. CDR3 length: 15 amino acids. Germline CDR1 MNHEY, CDR2 SVGAGI.